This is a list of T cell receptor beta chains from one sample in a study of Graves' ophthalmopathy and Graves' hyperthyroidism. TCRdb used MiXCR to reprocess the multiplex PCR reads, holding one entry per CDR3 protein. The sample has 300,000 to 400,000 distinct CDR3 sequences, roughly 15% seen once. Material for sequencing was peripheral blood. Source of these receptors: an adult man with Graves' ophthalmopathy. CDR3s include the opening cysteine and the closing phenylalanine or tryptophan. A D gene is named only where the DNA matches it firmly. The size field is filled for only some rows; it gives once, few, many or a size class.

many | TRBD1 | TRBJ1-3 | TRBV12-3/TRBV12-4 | TGTGCCAGCAGTCTAGACAGGGGGCCTGGAAACACCATATATTTT | CASSLDRGPGNTIYF
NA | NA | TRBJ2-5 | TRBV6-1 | TGTGCCGGCGCAGGGGATCGGGAGACCCAGTACTTC | CAGAGDRETQYF
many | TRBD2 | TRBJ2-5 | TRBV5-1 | TGCGCCAGCAGCTCGGGACTAGCGGGGGGGAGACAAGAGACCCAGTACTTC | CASSSGLAGGRQETQYF
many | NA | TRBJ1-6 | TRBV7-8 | TGTGCCAGCAGCTTCGGCATGTACGGACATAATTCACCCCTCCACTTT | CASSFGMYGHNSPLHF
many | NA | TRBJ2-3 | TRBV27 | TGTGCCAGCAGTTTAAGGCTAGACACAGATACGCAGTATTTT | CASSLRLDTDTQYF
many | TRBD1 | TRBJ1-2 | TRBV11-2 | TGTGCCAGCAGCGAACCCAGGGGGCGAGGCTACACCTTC | CASSEPRGRGYTF
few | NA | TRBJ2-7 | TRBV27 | TGTGCCAGCACTCGGCCCTCCTACGAGCAGTACTTC | CASTRPSYEQYF
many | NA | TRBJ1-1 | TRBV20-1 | TGCAGTGCTAGAACGGCGGGGGCTGATGGAACTGAAGCTTTCTTT | CSARTAGADGTEAFF
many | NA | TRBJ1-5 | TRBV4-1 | TGCGCCAGCAGCCAAGATCCTACAGGGAATCAGCCCCAGCATTTT | CASSQDPTGNQPQHF
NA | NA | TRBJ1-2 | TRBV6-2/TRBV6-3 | TGTGCCAGCAGTTACGGGGACACCATTCACTATGGCTACACCTTC | CASSYGDTIHYGYTF
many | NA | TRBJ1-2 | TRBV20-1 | TGCAGTGCTAGACCGGACAGCCGGCAAAACTATGGCTACACCTTC | CSARPDSRQNYGYTF
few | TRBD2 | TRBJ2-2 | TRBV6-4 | TGTGCCAGCAGTCCCGGGACTAGCGGGTTTAACACCGGGGAGCTGTTTTTT | CASSPGTSGFNTGELFF
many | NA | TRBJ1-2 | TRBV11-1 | TGTGCCAGCAGCTTAGGCCAGACTTTTGGCTTCGGATATGGCTACACCTTC | CASSLGQTFGFGYGYTF
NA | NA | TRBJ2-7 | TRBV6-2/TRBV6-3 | TGTGCCAGCGGCGGCCAGGTGAACGAGCAGTACTTC | CASGGQVNEQYF
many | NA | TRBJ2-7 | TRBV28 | TGTGCCAGCAGTTTATGGGCACAGGTCTACGAGCAGTACTTC | CASSLWAQVYEQYF
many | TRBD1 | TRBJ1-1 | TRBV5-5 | TGTGCCAGCAGCTTTGCGGGGGACAGCCTGTTGGCTTTCTTT | CASSFAGDSLLAFF
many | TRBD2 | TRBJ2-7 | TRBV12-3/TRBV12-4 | TGTGCCAGCAGCGGACTAGCGTACTCCTACGAGCAGTACTTC | CASSGLAYSYEQYF